The 12 T cell receptor beta chains listed next were all sequenced from one sample in a study of identical twins. Using its own MiXCR run on the 5' RACE reads, TCRdb lists one record per CDR3 protein. Of just under 650,000 distinct CDR3 sequences listed, less than 9% are singletons. These same data were also listed under a study on yellow fever vaccine responses in identical twins.

The sequencing sample was made of PBMCs. Receptors were obtained from a young woman in good health.

The chain combines TRBV12-3 or TRBV12-4 with TRBJ2-1; the D is unclear. Trimming removed 8 bases at V and 8 bases at J, with 10 bases between. There are 11 residues in the CDR3. CDR3 bases: TGTGCCAGCCATCGGGCCCATGAGCAGTTCTTC. The encoded protein is CASHRAHEQFF.

On this clonotype itself: At one end the junction does not follow the germline gene, possibly because of a read error. The V gene is TRBV5-1, the J gene TRBJ1-1; tentative D call: TRBD1 (6 bases). This CDR3 is 15 amino acids long. Germline CDR1 reads SGHRS; CDR2 reads YFSETQ. CDR3 DNA sequence: TGCGCCAACAGCTCGGGGGGCACGGTTGGGACTGAAGCTTTCTTT. It is translated as CANSSGGTVGTEAFF.

This clonotype was detected many times. V usage is TRBV14 and J usage is TRBJ2-1; no clear D. Germline CDR1 SGHDN, CDR2 FVKESK. The CDR3 runs to 12 residues. V lost 0 bases to trimming and J lost 9 bases, with 6 bases between them. CDR3 amino acids: CASSQDAGEQFF. DNA for the CDR3: TGTGCCAGCAGCCAAGATGCCGGTGAGCAGTTCTTC.

This clonotype was detected many times. CDR3: CASSYSGTQNYNEQFF. DNA of the CDR3: TGTGCCAGCAGCTACTCCGGGACTCAAAACTACAATGAGCAGTTCTTC. The genes are TRBV7-2 and TRBJ2-1; perhaps TRBD2 as D (6 bases). Germline CDR1 is SGHTA and CDR2 is FQGNSA. The CDR3 extends over 16 amino acids. Trimming shortened V by 4 bases and J by 3 bases, and 16 bases separated the two germline ends.

This clonotype was picked up many times. The chain carries TRBV20-1 and TRBJ2-2; no clear D. This CDR3 has 16 amino acids. V lost 0 bases to trimming and J lost 3 bases, with 14 bases between them. Germline V gives CDR1 DFQATT, CDR2 SNEGSKA (reference sequence). The CDR3 loop reads CSARDRFRSDTGELFF. For the CDR3, the DNA is TGCAGTGCTAGAGATAGGTTTAGATCGGACACCGGGGAGCTGTTTTTT.

The J gene is TRBJ2-7, the V gene TRBV11-2, with 8 bases aligning to TRBD2. The germline V gene encodes CDR1 SGHAT and CDR2 FQNNGV. V lost 1 base, J lost 4 bases, and 21 bases stayed unmatched. CDR3 length: 20 amino acids. CDR3 bases: TGTGCCAGCAGCTTAGGGTCCCGGGGACTAGGGCGAACCGTCCGTTACGAGCAGTACTTC. Translating it yields CASSLGSRGLGRTVRYEQYF.

This clonotype was recorded at least ten times. The rearrangement links TRBV20-1 to TRBJ2-5; 9 positions agree with TRBD2. J lost 3 bases, V lost 2 bases, and 4 bases had no gene match. Germline CDR1 and CDR2: DFQATT and SNEGSKA (reference sequence). The CDR3 spans 14 residues. In DNA, the CDR3 is TGCAGTGCTAGACTAGCGGGATCGGAAGAGACCCAGTACTTC. Translation: CSARLAGSEETQYF.

The J gene is TRBJ2-5, the V gene TRBV7-9, with 11 bases fitting TRBD1. This CDR3 has 15 residues. V was pared by 4 bases and J by 5 bases, with 6 bases of the junction left unmatched. Germline CDR1 reads SEHNR; CDR2 reads FQNEAQ (reference sequence). The CDR3 region has the DNA TGTGCCAGCAGCTGGGGACAGGGGGATATGGAGACCCAGTACTTC. As protein: CASSWGQGDMETQYF.

This clonotype was counted ten times or more. The chain's CDR3 is CASSQGPLESGLQYF. The CDR3 bases are TGTGCCAGCAGCCAAGGTCCACTAGAATCCGGGCTGCAGTATTTT. This rearrangement joins TRBV4-2 to TRBJ2-3, with D maybe TRBD2 (5 bases). CDR3 length equals 15 residues. V lost 1 base, J lost 11 bases, and 19 bases lay in between. Germline CDR1 LGHNA, CDR2 YNFKEQ.

This clonotype was observed many times. V gene TRBV5-1 combines with J gene TRBJ2-3; TRBD2 matches at 9 bases. Germline lookup yields CDR1 SGHRS and CDR2 YFSETQ. The junction had 12 bases not matched to a gene; V was cut back by 4 bases and J by 3 bases. CDR3 length: 17 amino acids. In nucleotides, the CDR3 is TGCGCCAGCAGCAATACCAGCGGGAGGCGGGGTACAGATACGCAGTATTTT. This codes for CASSNTSGRRGTDTQYF.

There are a few counts of this clonotype. This rearrangement joins TRBV7-2 to TRBJ2-5, with a weak D call TRBD2 (6 bases). There are 14 residues in the CDR3. V was shortened by 1 base and J by 4 bases, with 10 bases between the two germline ends. CDR1 is SGHTA, CDR2 FQGNSA, per germline. The CDR3 DNA reads as TGTGCCAGCAGCTTAGATCTAGCGACAGAGACCCAGTACTTC. Residues: CASSLDLATETQYF.

This clonotype was detected ten times or more. The rearrangement uses TRBV5-5 and TRBJ2-2, with TRBD2 identical over 12 bases. This CDR3 has 15 residues. The trim removed 6 bases at V and 8 bases at J, leaving 8 bases unmatched. CDR1 SGHKS and CDR2 YYEKEE come from the germline V gene (reference sequence). The DNA for the CDR3 is TGTGCCAGCAACACTCGACTAGCGGGAGTGGGGGAGCTGTTTTTT. Protein sequence: CASNTRLAGVGELFF.